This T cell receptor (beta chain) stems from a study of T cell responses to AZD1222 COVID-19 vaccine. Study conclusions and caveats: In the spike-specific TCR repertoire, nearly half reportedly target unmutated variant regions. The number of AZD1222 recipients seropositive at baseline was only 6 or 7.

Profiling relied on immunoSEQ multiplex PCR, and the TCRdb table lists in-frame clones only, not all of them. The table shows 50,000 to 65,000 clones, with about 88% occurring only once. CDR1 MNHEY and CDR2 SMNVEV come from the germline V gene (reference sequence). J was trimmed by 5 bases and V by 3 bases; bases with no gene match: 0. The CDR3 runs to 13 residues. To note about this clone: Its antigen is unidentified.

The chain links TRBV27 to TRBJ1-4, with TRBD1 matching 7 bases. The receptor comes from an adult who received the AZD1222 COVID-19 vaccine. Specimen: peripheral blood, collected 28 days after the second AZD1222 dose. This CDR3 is CASSFRGNEKLFF. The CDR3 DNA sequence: TGTGCCAGCAGTTTCAGGGGGAATGAAAAACTGTTTTTT.